A selection of T cell receptor beta chains follows, all from one sample in a study of shared clonotypes between healthy human individuals. TCRdb's table, derived via immunoSEQ multiplex PCR, lists solely in-frame clones and lacks some. The data contain millions of clones, about 95% of them singletons. Input material: naive CD8+ T cells sorted from blood. These receptors were taken from a man between 18 and 35 years old in good health. Each CDR3 is given without its conserved first and last residue.

j_gene,v_gene,CDR3aa
TRBJ2-7,TRBV4-3,ASSQDPVGISSYEQY
TRBJ1-6,TRBV29-1,SVLLAEGSPLH
TRBJ2-1,TRBV7-9,ASLGDYEGYNEQF
TRBJ2-7,TRBV27,ASSPGLDYEQY
TRBJ1-1,TRBV4-1,ASSPTLGWTEAF
TRBJ1-1,TRBV7-7,ASSFERNTEAF
TRBJ2-1,TRBV6-5,ASDQRTSAYNEQF
TRBJ2-5,TRBV7-2,ASSWDRNQETQY
TRBJ2-2,TRBV29-1,SVGSTNTGELF
TRBJ2-1,TRBV14,ASSQVSQAEQF
TRBJ1-1,TRBV11-3,ASSLDDRAEAF
TRBJ2-3,TRBV27,ASSPLTPQGSGPDTQY
TRBJ2-3,TRBV10-3,AIRSGRSDTDTQY
TRBJ2-7,TRBV4-2,ASSEGHNEISEQY
TRBJ1-4,TRBV7-9,ASSPPIQGATNEKLF
TRBJ2-5,TRBV28,ASTSTGPQETQY